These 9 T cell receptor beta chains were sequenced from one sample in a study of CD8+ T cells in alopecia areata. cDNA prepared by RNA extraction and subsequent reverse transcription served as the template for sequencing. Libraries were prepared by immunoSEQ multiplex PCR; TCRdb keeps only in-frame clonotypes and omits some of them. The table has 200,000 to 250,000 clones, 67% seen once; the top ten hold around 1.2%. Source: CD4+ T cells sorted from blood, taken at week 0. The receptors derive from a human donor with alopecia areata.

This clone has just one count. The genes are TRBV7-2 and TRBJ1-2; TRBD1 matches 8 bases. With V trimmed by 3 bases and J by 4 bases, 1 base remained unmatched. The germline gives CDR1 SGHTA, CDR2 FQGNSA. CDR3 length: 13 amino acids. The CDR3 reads CASSFTGGYGYTF. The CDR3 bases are TGTGCCAGCAGCTTTACAGGGGGCTATGGCTACACCTTC. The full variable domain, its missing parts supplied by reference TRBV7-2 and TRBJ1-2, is GAGVSQSPSNKVTEKGKDVELRCDPISGHTALYWYRQSLGQGLEFLIYFQGNSAPDKSGLPSDRFSAERTGGSVSTLTIQRTQQEDSAVYLCASSFTGGYGYTFGSGTRLTVV.

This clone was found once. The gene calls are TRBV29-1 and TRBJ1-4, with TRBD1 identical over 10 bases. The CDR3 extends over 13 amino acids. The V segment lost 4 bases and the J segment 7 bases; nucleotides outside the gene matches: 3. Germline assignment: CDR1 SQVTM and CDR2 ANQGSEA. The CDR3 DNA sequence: TGCAGCGTTGGGACAGGGGGAAGTGAAAAACTGTTTTTT. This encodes CSVGTGGSEKLFF.

The CDR3 protein is CSGSDSLKTQYF. For the CDR3, the DNA is TGCAGCGGGTCCGACAGCCTCAAGACCCAGTACTTC. The chain combines TRBV29-1 with TRBJ2-5; possibly TRBD1 for D (5 bases). The CDR3 runs to 12 residues. Trimming left V 7 bases short and J 6 bases short, with 15 bases between. The V gene's germline CDR1 is SQVTM and CDR2 ANQGSEA.

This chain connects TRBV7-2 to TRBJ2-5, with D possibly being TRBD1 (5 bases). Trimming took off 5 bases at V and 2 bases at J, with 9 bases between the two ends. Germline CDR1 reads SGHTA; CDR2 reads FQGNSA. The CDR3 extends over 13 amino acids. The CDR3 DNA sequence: TGTGCCAGCAGCCGAAGACAGCAAGAGACCCAGTACTTC. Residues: CASSRRQQETQYF.

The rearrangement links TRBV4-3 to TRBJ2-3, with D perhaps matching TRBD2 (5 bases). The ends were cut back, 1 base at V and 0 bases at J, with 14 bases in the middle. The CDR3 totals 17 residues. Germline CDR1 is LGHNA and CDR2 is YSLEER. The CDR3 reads CASSQGEGPTSTDTQYF. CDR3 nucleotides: TGCGCCAGCAGCCAAGGAGAGGGCCCAACTAGCACAGATACGCAGTATTTT.

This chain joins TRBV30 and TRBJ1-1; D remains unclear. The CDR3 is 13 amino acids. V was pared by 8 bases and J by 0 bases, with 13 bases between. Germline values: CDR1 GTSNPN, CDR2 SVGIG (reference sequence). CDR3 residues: CAQTGGLNTEAFF. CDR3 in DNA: TGTGCCCAGACGGGAGGGCTGAACACTGAAGCTTTCTTT.

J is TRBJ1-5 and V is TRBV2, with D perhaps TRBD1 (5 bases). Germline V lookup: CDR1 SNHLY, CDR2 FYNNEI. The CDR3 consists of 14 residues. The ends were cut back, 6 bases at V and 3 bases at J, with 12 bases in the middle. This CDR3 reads CASRRGQNNQPQHF. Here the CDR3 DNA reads TGTGCCAGCAGAAGGGGTCAGAACAATCAGCCCCAGCATTTT.

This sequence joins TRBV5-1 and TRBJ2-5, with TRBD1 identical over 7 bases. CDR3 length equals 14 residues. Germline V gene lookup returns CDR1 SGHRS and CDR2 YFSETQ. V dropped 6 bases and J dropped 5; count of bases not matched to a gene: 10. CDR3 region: CASTPDRPRETQYF. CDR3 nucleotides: TGCGCCAGCACCCCGGACAGGCCGCGGGAGACCCAGTACTTC.

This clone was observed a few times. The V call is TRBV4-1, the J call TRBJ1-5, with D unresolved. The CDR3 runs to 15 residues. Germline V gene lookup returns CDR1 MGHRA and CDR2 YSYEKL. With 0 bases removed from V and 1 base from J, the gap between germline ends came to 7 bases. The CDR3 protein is CASSQEFASNQPQHF. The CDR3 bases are TGCGCCAGCAGCCAAGAGTTTGCCAGCAATCAGCCCCAGCATTTT.